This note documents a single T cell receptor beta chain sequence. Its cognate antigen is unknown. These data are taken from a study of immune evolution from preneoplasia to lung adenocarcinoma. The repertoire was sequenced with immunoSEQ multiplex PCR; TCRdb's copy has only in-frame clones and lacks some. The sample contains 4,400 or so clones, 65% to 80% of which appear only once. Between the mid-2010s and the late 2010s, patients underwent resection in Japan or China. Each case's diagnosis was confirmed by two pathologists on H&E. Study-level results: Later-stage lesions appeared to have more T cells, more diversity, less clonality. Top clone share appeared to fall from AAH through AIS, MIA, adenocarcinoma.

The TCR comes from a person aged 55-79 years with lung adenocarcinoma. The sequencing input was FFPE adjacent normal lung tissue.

CDR3 sequence (DNA): TGTGCCATCAGTGACCGGGACAGGGGAGGCTACGAGCAGTACTTC. This sequence encodes CAISDRDRGGYEQYF. J is TRBJ2-7 and V is TRBV10-3, with TRBD1 matching over 10 bases. Germline CDR1 reads ENHRY; CDR2 reads SYGVKD. This CDR3 spans 15 amino acids. Unmatched junction bases numbered 5, after V lost 3 bases and J lost 3 bases.